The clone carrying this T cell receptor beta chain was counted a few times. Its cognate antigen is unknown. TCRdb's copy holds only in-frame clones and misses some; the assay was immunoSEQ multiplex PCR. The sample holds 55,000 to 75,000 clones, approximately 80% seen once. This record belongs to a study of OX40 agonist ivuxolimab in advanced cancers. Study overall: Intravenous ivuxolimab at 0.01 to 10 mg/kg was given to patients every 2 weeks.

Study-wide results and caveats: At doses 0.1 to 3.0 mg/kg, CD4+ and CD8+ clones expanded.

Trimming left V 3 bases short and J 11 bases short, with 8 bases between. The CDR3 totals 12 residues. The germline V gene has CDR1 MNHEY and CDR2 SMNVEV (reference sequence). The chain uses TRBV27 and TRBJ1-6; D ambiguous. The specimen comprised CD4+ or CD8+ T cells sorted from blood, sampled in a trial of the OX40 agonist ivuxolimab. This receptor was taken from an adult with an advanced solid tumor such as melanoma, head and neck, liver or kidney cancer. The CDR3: CASSFPLAPLHF. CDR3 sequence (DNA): TGTGCCAGCAGTTTTCCCCTTGCACCCCTCCACTTT.